The sequence of this T cell receptor (beta chain) was determined in a study of shared clonotypes between healthy human individuals. Study-level points and caveats: Approximately 4.6% of naive CD4 clonotypes were shared across four donors. Sequencing depth was expected to affect clonotype sharing among donors.

The study enrolled healthy HIV-negative adults without recent acute infections or vaccinations as donors. Subsets obtained from CD4+ cells comprised CD45RA+ naive and CD45RA-negative memory cells. The repertoire was sequenced with immunoSEQ multiplex PCR; TCRdb's copy has only in-frame clones and lacks some. The top ten clones hold less than 0.065% of a sample with about 600,000 clones, 95% to 98% of them seen once. Looked up from germline, CDR1 is LNHDA and CDR2 is SQIVND (reference sequence). V lost 0 bases and J lost 2; bases outside the gene matches: 5. The CDR3 loop spans 16 amino acids. A remark on this clone: The antigen remains unidentified.

V and J are TRBV19 and TRBJ2-3; 7 bases map to TRBD2. The sequenced sample consisted of naive CD4+ T cells sorted from blood. Noted subset: CD45RA+ positively selected. The sequence was collected from a woman in her twenties or thirties in good health. CDR3 amino acids: CASSIEGLADTDTQYF. The DNA for the CDR3 is TGTGCCAGTAGTATAGAAGGGCTAGCGGACACAGATACGCAGTATTTT.